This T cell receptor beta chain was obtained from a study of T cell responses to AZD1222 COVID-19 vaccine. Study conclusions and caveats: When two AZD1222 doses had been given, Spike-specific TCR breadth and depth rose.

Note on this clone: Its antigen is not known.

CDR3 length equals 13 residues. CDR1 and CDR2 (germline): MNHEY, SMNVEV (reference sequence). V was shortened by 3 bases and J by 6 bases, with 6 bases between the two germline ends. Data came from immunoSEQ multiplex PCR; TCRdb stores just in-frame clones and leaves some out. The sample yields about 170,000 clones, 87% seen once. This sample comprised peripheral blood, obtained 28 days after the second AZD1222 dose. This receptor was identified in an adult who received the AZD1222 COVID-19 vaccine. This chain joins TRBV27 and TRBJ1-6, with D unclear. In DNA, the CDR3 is TGTGCCAGCAGTTTCCAAGCTAATTCACCCCTCCACTTT. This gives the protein CASSFQANSPLHF.